Each of the 19 T cell receptor beta chains below was sequenced from the same sample in a study of T cell repertoires in Merkel cell carcinoma. Libraries were prepared by immunoSEQ multiplex PCR; TCRdb keeps only in-frame clonotypes and omits some of them. The table records more than 12,000 clones, under 85% of them present only once. The sample comprised tumor tissue. Receptors originate from an adult with Merkel cell carcinoma.

The chain employs TRBV5-6 and TRBJ1-3, with TRBD1 identical over 9 bases. Germline-derived CDR1 and CDR2 are SGHDT and YYEEEE. This CDR3 contains 19 residues. V dropped 3 bases and J dropped 2; count of bases not matched to a gene: 15. Written as DNA, the CDR3 is TGTGCCAGCAGCTCGATGGACAGGGGACCCACTAAACCTGGAAACACCATATATTTT. Its translation is CASSSMDRGPTKPGNTIYF.

This rearrangement joins TRBV6-2 or TRBV6-3 to TRBJ1-1; 8 bases agree with TRBD1. The germline V gene has CDR1 MNHEY and CDR2 SVGEGT. The CDR3 is 17 amino acids. Losses at the gene ends were 0 bases for V and 5 bases for J; bases not matched to a gene: 11. CDR3 nucleotides: TGTGCCAGCAGTTACTCTCCAGGGGGCGGCTTTGGTACTGAAGCTTTCTTT. It encodes CASSYSPGGGFGTEAFF.

A few counts support this clone. The CDR3 DNA reads as TGTGCCAGCAGCTTTAGGGGGCTTGGATATTCGCGCCAGCATTTT. Translated, it gives CASSFRGLGYSRQHF. The V gene is TRBV5-6, the J gene TRBJ1-5; 7 bases line up with TRBD1. The ends lost 2 bases at V and 12 bases at J; junction bases unmatched: 14. Per germline, CDR1 SGHDT and CDR2 YYEEEE. The CDR3 runs 15 residues.

The chain combines TRBV12-3 or TRBV12-4 with TRBJ1-5; TRBD1 is a possible D gene (6 bases). Trimming shortened V by 6 bases and J by 4 bases, and 10 bases separated the two germline ends. This CDR3 has 13 amino acids. The CDR3: CASRGTPNQPQHF. CDR3 DNA: TGTGCCAGCAGGGGGACACCGAATCAGCCCCAGCATTTT.

The chain has TRBV4-2 and TRBJ2-7; 10 nucleotides align to TRBD1. The V segment lost 2 bases and the J segment 6 bases; nucleotides outside the gene matches: 10. This CDR3 has 16 amino acids. The germline gives CDR1 LGHNA, CDR2 YNFKEQ. The CDR3 here is CASSQHGDRGLPEQYF. In nucleotides, the CDR3 is TGTGCCAGCAGCCAACACGGGGACAGGGGTCTCCCCGAGCAGTACTTC.

This clone occurred a few times. The chain employs TRBV9 and TRBJ2-2; 7 nucleotides agree with TRBD2. Trimming took 6 bases from V and 4 from J; bases not matched to a gene: 3. The CDR3 is 13 residues long. Germline V gene lookup returns CDR1 SGDLS and CDR2 YYNGEE. The CDR3: CASTSGATGELFF. The CDR3 DNA reads TGTGCCAGCACAAGCGGGGCCACCGGGGAGCTGTTTTTT.

The V gene is TRBV6-6, the J gene TRBJ1-2; D gene uncertain. V lost 6 bases, J lost 8 bases, and 13 bases lay in between. CDR3 length: 12 residues. Germline-derived CDR1 and CDR2 are MNHNY and SVGAGI (reference sequence). CDR3 coding DNA: TGTGCCAGCAGCCCCACTGGTGGGGGCTACACCTTC. Translated: CASSPTGGGYTF.

This chain joins TRBV2 and TRBJ1-5; 9 nucleotides line up with TRBD1. This CDR3 has 14 residues. Trimming removed 6 bases from V and 7 bases from J; junction bases left unmatched: 7. In germline, CDR1 is SNHLY, CDR2 FYNNEI. This chain's CDR3 is CASRGDRVRQPQHF. The CDR3 DNA reads TGTGCCAGCAGGGGGGACAGGGTTCGACAGCCCCAGCATTTT. The variable domain in full, completed from reference TRBV2 and TRBJ1-5, reads EPEVTQTPSHQVTQMGQEVILRCVPISNHLYFYWYRQILGQKVEFLVSFYNNEISEKSEIFDDQFSVERPDGSNFTLKIRSTKLEDSAMYFCASRGDRVRQPQHFGDGTRLSIL.

The chain couples TRBV5-1 to TRBJ1-1; maybe TRBD1 (6 bases). Trimming took 0 bases from V and 1 from J, leaving 10 bases between them. This CDR3 is built from 15 residues. Germline V gene data show CDR1 as SGHRS and CDR2 as YFSETQ. The CDR3: CASSLGTVQNTEAFF. In nucleotides, the CDR3 is TGCGCCAGCAGCTTGGGGACAGTCCAGAACACTGAAGCTTTCTTT.

V and J are TRBV6-2 or TRBV6-3 and TRBJ2-3; 10 bases agree with TRBD2. With 6 bases clipped from V and 1 base from J, the junction kept 4 bases outside the gene matches. CDR1 and CDR2 (germline): MNHEY, SVGEGT. This CDR3 is built from 15 residues. The CDR3 DNA reads as TGTGCCAGCAGACCTAGCGGGGGAGGCACAGATACGCAGTATTTT. Protein sequence: CASRPSGGGTDTQYF.

The V and J genes are TRBV5-1 and TRBJ1-1; D is possibly TRBD1 (5 bases). V was trimmed by 0 bases and J by 3 bases, leaving 12 bases between them. The CDR3 has 15 amino acids. Germline CDR1 SGHRS, CDR2 YFSETQ. DNA for the CDR3: TGCGCCAGCAGCTTGGCCCCGGCGGGGGACACTGAAGCTTTCTTT. Translating it yields CASSLAPAGDTEAFF. The full variable domain, its missing parts supplied by reference TRBV5-1 and TRBJ1-1, is KAGVTQTPRYLIKTRGQQVTLSCSPISGHRSVSWYQQTPGQGLQFLFEYFSETQRNKGNFPGRFSGRQFSNSRSEMNVSTLELGDSALYLCASSLAPAGDTEAFFGQGTRLTVV.

This clone was counted a few times. The genes are TRBV6-5 and TRBJ1-1; D gene unclear. Germline V lookup: CDR1 MNHEY, CDR2 SVGAGI. The CDR3 loop spans 14 amino acids. Trimming shortened V by 10 bases and J by 1 base, and 16 bases separated the two germline ends. CDR3 in DNA: TGTGCCACTCTGTACGGTGGAGAGAACACTGAAGCTTTCTTT. Translating it yields CATLYGGENTEAFF.

V gene TRBV25-1 combines with J gene TRBJ2-2; tentative D call: TRBD2 (6 bases). Germline CDR1 and CDR2: MGHDK and SYGVNS. V shed 4 bases and J shed 1 base, with 16 bases lying between them. The CDR3 has 17 amino acids. In nucleotides, the CDR3 is TGTGCCAGCAGTGCCTCCGGGGCGGGGAGGAACACCGGGGAGCTGTTTTTT. It codes for CASSASGAGRNTGELFF.

This chain connects TRBV21-1 to TRBJ1-2. TRBV21-1 is given as a pseudogene. The CDR3 has 15 residues. This CDR3 reads CASSKGAGSNYGYTF. CDR3 nucleotides: TGTGCCAGCAGCAAAGGGGCCGGGTCTAACTATGGCTACACCTTC.

The rearrangement joins TRBV29-1 to TRBJ2-1, with 12 bases fitting TRBD2. V shed 3 bases, J shed 8 bases, and the junction held 11 bases outside the gene matches. The CDR3 covers 16 residues. Per germline, CDR1 SQVTM and CDR2 ANQGSEA. The CDR3 region has the DNA TGCAGCGTTGACCCACCTAGCGGGAGGGTCGGCTATGAGCAGTTCTTC. Its translation: CSVDPPSGRVGYEQFF.

The rearrangement joins TRBV5-1 to TRBJ1-1; D unclear. CDR3 length equals 13 residues. CDR1 is SGHRS and CDR2 is YFSETQ in the germline V gene. V lost 0 bases and J lost 1, with 4 bases in between. CDR3 sequence (DNA): TGCGCCAGCAGCTTGGCAGGGAACACTGAAGCTTTCTTT. Protein: CASSLAGNTEAFF.

This rearrangement joins TRBV7-2 to TRBJ2-5; possible D gene TRBD2, 6 bases. The CDR3 has 16 residues. With 1 base removed from V and 4 bases from J, the gap between germline ends came to 16 bases. Germline assignment: CDR1 SGHTA and CDR2 FQGNSA. CDR3 sequence reads: CASSLGFGGTRETQYF. Here the CDR3 DNA reads TGTGCCAGCAGCTTAGGATTCGGCGGGACCCGAGAGACCCAGTACTTC.

The V gene is TRBV12-3 or TRBV12-4, the J gene TRBJ1-5, with D tentatively TRBD1 (5 bases). CDR3 length: 12 amino acids. Trimming cost V 5 bases and J 7 bases, with 9 bases left between them. The CDR3 bases are TGTGCCAGCAGTCAACAGGAACAGCCCCAGCATTTT. It specifies CASSQQEQPQHF.

The V call is TRBV2, the J call TRBJ2-1; 11 nucleotides line up with TRBD2. This CDR3 is built from 13 residues. With 9 bases clipped from V and 9 bases from J, the junction kept 7 bases outside the gene matches. Germline V lookup: CDR1 SNHLY, CDR2 FYNNEI. DNA of the CDR3: TGTGCCAGGGCGGGACTAGCGGACGGTGAGCAGTTCTTC. Translating gives CARAGLADGEQFF.